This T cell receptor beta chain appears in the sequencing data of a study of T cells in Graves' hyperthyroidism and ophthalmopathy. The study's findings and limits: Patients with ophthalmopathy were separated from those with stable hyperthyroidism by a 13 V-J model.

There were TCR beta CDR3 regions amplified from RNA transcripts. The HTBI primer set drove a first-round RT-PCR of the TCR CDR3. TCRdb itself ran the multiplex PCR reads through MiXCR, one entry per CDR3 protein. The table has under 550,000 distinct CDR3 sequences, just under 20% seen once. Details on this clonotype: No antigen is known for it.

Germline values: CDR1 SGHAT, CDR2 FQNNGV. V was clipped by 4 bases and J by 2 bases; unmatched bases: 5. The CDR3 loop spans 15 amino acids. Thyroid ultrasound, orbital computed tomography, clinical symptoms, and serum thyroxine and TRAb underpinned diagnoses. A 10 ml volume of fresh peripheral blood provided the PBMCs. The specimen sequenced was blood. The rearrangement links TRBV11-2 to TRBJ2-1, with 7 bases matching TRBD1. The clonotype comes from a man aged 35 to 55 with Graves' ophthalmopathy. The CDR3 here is CASSSQGVTYNEQFF. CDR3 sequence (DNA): TGTGCCAGCAGCTCCCAGGGGGTGACCTACAATGAGCAGTTCTTC.